This is a list of T cell receptor beta chains from one sample in a study of T-cell memory formation after mild COVID-19. Each CDR3 protein gets one entry after TCRdb re-called the 5' RACE reads with MiXCR. The table includes hundreds of thousands of distinct CDR3 sequences, approximately 25% detected once. The specimen sequenced was PBMCs or a T cell subset sorted from them (not recorded which). The receptors were sampled from an adult woman who had mild COVID-19 (a few samples of this study predate the infection). Cell type and time point are not known. CDR3s include the opening cysteine and the closing phenylalanine or tryptophan. Each record gives: J gene, D gene, clone size, V gene, CDR3 protein, CDR3 DNA. D genes are given only for firm matches. Rows may omit the clone size; those that give it use once, few, many or a size class.

J: TRBJ1-1; D: TRBD1; size: -; V: TRBV18; CDR3: CASSTGETEAFF; DNA: TGTGCCAGCTCAACAGGGGAAACTGAAGCTTTCTTT
J: TRBJ2-7; D: TRBD1; size: few; V: TRBV7-2; CDR3: CASSSRKGAEEQYF; DNA: TGTGCCAGCAGCTCCCGGAAGGGGGCGGAGGAGCAGTACTTC
J: TRBJ2-7; D: TRBD2; size: few; V: TRBV6-2/TRBV6-3; CDR3: CASRAVAGDGEYEQYF; DNA: TGTGCCAGCAGGGCAGTGGCGGGAGATGGGGAGTACGAGCAGTACTTC
J: TRBJ2-5; D: -; size: many; V: TRBV24-1; CDR3: CATSDRLGRETQYF; DNA: TGTGCCACCAGTGATCGACTGGGACGAGAGACCCAGTACTTC
J: TRBJ1-2; D: TRBD1; size: -; V: TRBV5-6; CDR3: CASRDGTGDYGYTF; DNA: TGTGCCAGCAGAGATGGGACAGGTGACTATGGCTACACCTTC
J: TRBJ2-2; D: -; size: few; V: TRBV10-3; CDR3: CAISEGANTGELFF; DNA: TGTGCCATCAGTGAGGGGGCGAACACCGGGGAGCTGTTTTTT
J: TRBJ1-1; D: -; size: -; V: TRBV5-1; CDR3: CASSEVNTEAFF; DNA: TGCGCCAGCAGTGAGGTGAACACTGAAGCTTTCTTT
J: TRBJ2-7; D: -; size: many; V: TRBV10-3; CDR3: CAISNGPPSYEQYF; DNA: TGTGCCATCAGTAACGGACCCCCCTCCTACGAGCAGTACTTC
J: TRBJ1-1; D: -; size: few; V: TRBV13; CDR3: CASSFWGNGDTEAFF; DNA: TGTGCCAGCAGCTTCTGGGGAAATGGTGACACTGAAGCTTTCTTT
J: TRBJ2-1; D: TRBD2; size: -; V: TRBV9; CDR3: CASSVGLAGANEQFF; DNA: TGTGCCAGCAGCGTAGGACTAGCGGGAGCCAATGAGCAGTTCTTC
J: TRBJ2-1; D: -; size: few; V: TRBV15; CDR3: CATSREGLGGYNEQFF; DNA: TGTGCCACCAGCAGAGAGGGTCTAGGTGGCTACAATGAGCAGTTCTTC
J: TRBJ1-2; D: -; size: few; V: TRBV4-1; CDR3: CASSQAPQFEGGYTF; DNA: TGCGCCAGCAGCCAAGCGCCACAGTTTGAAGGGGGCTACACCTTC
J: TRBJ2-7; D: -; size: few; V: TRBV29-1; CDR3: CSAGFITYEQYF; DNA: TGCAGCGCCGGATTCATCACCTACGAGCAGTACTTC
J: TRBJ2-1; D: -; size: -; V: TRBV15; CDR3: CATSREVGRIEQFF; DNA: TGTGCCACCAGCAGAGAAGTTGGGCGAATTGAGCAGTTCTTC
J: TRBJ2-7; D: TRBD2; size: few; V: TRBV27; CDR3: CASHGASGPLDHEQYF; DNA: TGTGCCAGTCACGGGGCTAGCGGGCCATTGGACCACGAGCAGTACTTC
J: TRBJ1-1; D: -; size: -; V: TRBV15; CDR3: CATSRVRIQNTEAFF; DNA: TGTGCCACCAGCAGAGTCCGGATTCAAAACACTGAAGCTTTCTTT
J: TRBJ2-1; D: -; size: -; V: TRBV7-6; CDR3: CASSLSLVLGEQFF; DNA: TGTGCCAGCAGCTTAAGCCTCGTCTTGGGTGAGCAGTTCTTC
J: TRBJ1-1; D: -; size: -; V: TRBV7-2; CDR3: CASSPPGPQAFF; DNA: TGTGCCAGCAGCCCTCCGGGTCCTCAAGCTTTCTTT
J: TRBJ2-7; D: TRBD2; size: many; V: TRBV20-1; CDR3: CSARLAEYEQYF; DNA: TGCAGTGCTCGACTAGCGGAATACGAGCAGTACTTC
J: TRBJ1-1; D: -; size: -; V: TRBV7-6; CDR3: CASSLEGGVEAFF; DNA: TGTGCCAGCAGCTTAGAAGGGGGGGTTGAAGCTTTCTTT
J: TRBJ1-4; D: -; size: -; V: TRBV7-2; CDR3: CASSFRRVGNEKLFF; DNA: TGTGCCAGCAGCTTTCGCAGGGTCGGGAATGAAAAACTGTTTTTT
J: TRBJ2-2; D: -; size: few; V: TRBV7-9; CDR3: CASSFLLGTPTGELFF; DNA: TGTGCCAGCAGCTTCTTACTCGGGACACCCACCGGGGAGCTGTTTTTT
J: TRBJ2-2; D: -; size: -; V: TRBV29-1; CDR3: CSVFGNTGELFF; DNA: TGCAGCGTTTTTGGGAACACCGGGGAGCTGTTTTTT
J: TRBJ1-1; D: -; size: few; V: TRBV29-1; CDR3: CSARLGVNTEAFF; DNA: TGCAGCGCCCGTCTAGGGGTTAACACTGAAGCTTTCTTT
J: TRBJ1-2; D: -; size: -; V: TRBV12-3/TRBV12-4; CDR3: CASSSGPHGYTF; DNA: TGTGCCAGCAGTTCGGGCCCGCATGGCTACACCTTC
J: TRBJ1-2; D: -; size: -; V: TRBV28; CDR3: CASRTDGTNYGYTF; DNA: TGTGCCAGCAGAACCGACGGAACGAACTATGGCTACACCTTC
J: TRBJ1-5; D: -; size: few; V: TRBV6-2/TRBV6-3; CDR3: CASLPGFRNQPQHF; DNA: TGTGCCAGCTTACCAGGGTTCCGAAATCAGCCCCAGCATTTT
J: TRBJ2-3; D: TRBD1; size: -; V: TRBV11-1; CDR3: CASSSQYQGTGGPTDTQYF; DNA: TGTGCCAGCAGCTCCCAATACCAAGGGACAGGGGGACCCACAGATACGCAGTATTTT
J: TRBJ2-6; D: -; size: -; V: TRBV12-3/TRBV12-4; CDR3: CASSPVSGANVLTF; DNA: TGTGCCAGCAGTCCGGTCTCTGGGGCCAACGTCCTGACTTTC
J: TRBJ2-1; D: TRBD2; size: few; V: TRBV5-1; CDR3: CASSLSRYAGVGIYNEQFF; DNA: TGCGCCAGCAGCTTGTCACGTTACGCGGGAGTTGGGATATACAATGAGCAGTTCTTC
J: TRBJ1-4; D: TRBD1; size: few; V: TRBV4-1; CDR3: CASSQWDRGNEKLFF; DNA: TGCGCCAGCAGCCAATGGGACAGGGGAAATGAAAAACTGTTTTTT
J: TRBJ1-2; D: -; size: few; V: TRBV6-2/TRBV6-3; CDR3: CASGQREYGYTF; DNA: TGTGCCAGCGGGCAACGTGAATATGGCTACACCTTC
J: TRBJ2-1; D: -; size: -; V: TRBV14; CDR3: CASSLTDRTEQFF; DNA: TGTGCCAGCAGCCTGACTGACAGGACTGAGCAGTTCTTC
J: TRBJ2-7; D: TRBD2; size: -; V: TRBV28; CDR3: CASRTSKKEQYF; DNA: TGTGCCAGCAGGACTAGCAAAAAGGAGCAGTACTTC
J: TRBJ1-2; D: TRBD1; size: -; V: TRBV6-2/TRBV6-3; CDR3: CASSPIDRAPNYGYTF; DNA: TGTGCCAGCAGCCCGATCGACAGGGCTCCTAACTATGGCTACACCTTC
J: TRBJ2-5; D: -; size: -; V: TRBV5-1; CDR3: CASSLAGPGAQYF; DNA: TGCGCCAGCAGCTTGGCTGGTCCAGGGGCCCAGTACTTC
J: TRBJ1-4; D: -; size: -; V: TRBV6-1; CDR3: CASSDRTGTCEELFF; DNA: TGTGCCAGCAGTGACCGGACGGGGACCTGCGAGGAACTGTTTTTT
J: TRBJ1-4; D: -; size: -; V: TRBV20-1; CDR3: CSASGRATNEKLFF; DNA: TGCAGTGCTAGTGGAAGGGCAACTAATGAAAAACTGTTTTTT
J: TRBJ1-2; D: -; size: few; V: TRBV5-1; CDR3: CASGRLDSNYGYTF; DNA: TGCGCCAGCGGTCGCTTGGACAGCAACTATGGCTACACCTTC